This TCR beta chain appears in the sequencing data of a study of T cell therapy after organ transplantation. The overall study: A median of 1.92 x 10^8 CMV-specific T cells was infused in 2 to 6 doses. Study-wide findings and caveats: Minimal repertoire change after therapy followed marked pretherapy expansions in nonresponders. Low CD8+ T cell yield possibly reduced coverage, hiding nonresponder expansions.

The CDR3 spans 17 residues. Germline CDR1 reads SGHDN; CDR2 reads FVKESK. V gave up 1 base and J gave up 0 bases, with 15 bases separating them. A remark on this clone: Its antigen is unknown.

Patients were solid-organ transplant recipients with drug-resistant or recurrent cytomegalovirus. Only in-frame clones appear in the TCRdb table, and some are missing; sequencing was by immunoSEQ multiplex PCR. Here the sample spans 40,000 to 60,000 clones, about 95% being singletons. The sequence was collected from a human patient who had received a solid organ transplant and had CMV disease. The specimen was CD8+ T cells from blood, collected before autologous CMV-specific T cell therapy. This chain uses TRBV14 with TRBJ1-1, with D unclear. CDR3 sequence reads: CASSQGQTWTLNTEAFF. In DNA, the CDR3 is TGTGCCAGCAGCCAAGGCCAAACATGGACTTTGAACACTGAAGCTTTCTTT.